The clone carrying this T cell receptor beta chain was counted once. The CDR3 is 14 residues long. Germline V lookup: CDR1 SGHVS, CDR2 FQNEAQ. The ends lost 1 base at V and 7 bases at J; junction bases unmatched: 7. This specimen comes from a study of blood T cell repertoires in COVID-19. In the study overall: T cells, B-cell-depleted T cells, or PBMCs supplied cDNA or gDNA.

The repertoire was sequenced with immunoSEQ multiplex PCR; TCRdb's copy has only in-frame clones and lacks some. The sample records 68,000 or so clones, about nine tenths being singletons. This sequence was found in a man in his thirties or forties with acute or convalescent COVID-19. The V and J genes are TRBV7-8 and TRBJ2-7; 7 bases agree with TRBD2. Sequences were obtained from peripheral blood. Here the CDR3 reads CASSLGGGYEEQYF. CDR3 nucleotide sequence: TGTGCCAGCAGCTTAGGGGGGGGTTACGAGGAGCAGTACTTC.